Below, one T cell receptor beta chain is given with its context. Per germline, CDR1 LNHDA and CDR2 SQIVND (reference sequence). The CDR3 contains 16 residues. Trimming took 3 bases from V and 9 from J; bases not matched to a gene: 13. This record belongs to a study of OX40 agonist ivuxolimab in advanced cancers. Profiled with immunoSEQ multiplex PCR; TCRdb holds only in-frame clones, not every one. The table includes about 75,000 clones, roughly nine tenths detected once. The chain recombines TRBV19 with TRBJ1-4; 7 bases are shared with TRBD1. The sequenced sample was CD4+ or CD8+ T cells sorted from blood, obtained in a trial of the OX40 agonist ivuxolimab. This receptor was obtained from an adult with an advanced solid tumor such as melanoma, head and neck, liver or kidney cancer. The CDR3 coding sequence is TGTGCCAGTAGTATTCCAACCCAGGGGAGGGGGCAAAAACTGTTTTTT. This sequence encodes CASSIPTQGRGQKLFF.